The clone carrying this T cell receptor beta chain occurred a few times. Its antigen is as yet unknown. CDR3 length equals 15 residues. The junction had 12 bases not matched to a gene; V was cut back by 4 bases and J by 7 bases. Germline values: CDR1 SGDLS, CDR2 YYNGEE. The data were taken from a study of regulatory T cells in long-lasting Graves disease. Findings and limits, study-wide: Persistent cases of Graves' showed reduced TCR diversity relative to newly diagnosed patients.

Arm-PCR with iRepertoire HTBI primers amplified the CDR3 regions for these TCR beta libraries. MiXCR was run by TCRdb on the multiplex PCR reads, yielding one entry per CDR3 protein. The sample holds a few hundred thousand distinct CDR3 sequences, around a fifth seen once. Time point indicated: persistent/refractory GD, antithyroid drugs over 5 years with positive TRAb. PBMC-extracted RNA yielded the TCR library. The sequencing here drew on peripheral blood mononuclear cells (PBMCs), taken when the disease was refractory, from a patient treated with antithyroid drugs. The receptor was isolated from a female donor with Graves disease. The chain couples TRBV9 to TRBJ2-7, with 9 positions matching TRBD2. The CDR3 protein is CASSRSTSGRGEQYF. For the CDR3, the DNA is TGTGCCAGCAGCAGATCGACTAGCGGTCGGGGTGAGCAGTACTTC. Based on the CDR3 plus reference TRBV9 and TRBJ2-7, the full variable domain is DSGVTQTPKHLITATGQRVTLRCSPRSGDLSVYWYQQSLDQGLQFLIQYYNGEERAKGNILERFSAQQFPDLHSELNLSSLELGDSALYFCASSRSTSGRGEQYFGPGTRLTVT.